This T cell receptor (beta chain) was sequenced in a study of cytomegalovirus exposure and HLA in healthy donors. Turning to the study itself: Within the Caucasian-associated ancestry cluster were around 81% of the roughly 430 genotyped donors. Study observations and caveats: The likely explanation for a cluster of highly shared sequence variants was sequencing artifact.

PCR was performed using 60 Vbeta and 13 Jbeta primers. The table came from immunoSEQ multiplex PCR; TCRdb's copy has only in-frame clones and leaves some out. Among 100,000 to 150,000 clones listed, around 70% were seen once. The V segment lost 2 bases and the J segment 5 bases; nucleotides outside the gene matches: 12. This CDR3 spans 17 amino acids. Looked up from germline, CDR1 is SGHNT and CDR2 is YENEEA. A word on this clone: Its antigen remains unknown.

Healthy bone marrow donors formed the donor group. Sequenced input: PBMCs. This TCR was sampled from a man aged 35 to 55 in good health and CMV-seropositive. The V gene is TRBV11-3, the J gene TRBJ2-7, with 10 bases fitting TRBD2. The CDR3 DNA sequence: TGTGCCAGCAGCTTACAAGCCACTAGCGGGACTACCAACGAGCAGTACTTC. As protein: CASSLQATSGTTNEQYF.